The present entry profiles one T cell receptor (beta chain) with its context. This sample was taken from a study of control samples from healthy donors and cancer patients. The CDR3 extends over 16 amino acids. TCRdb's copy holds only in-frame clones and misses some; the assay was immunoSEQ multiplex PCR. The sample includes approximately 150,000 clones, more than 85% seen only once; the top ten take roughly 3.2%. Input material: blood. The J gene is TRBJ2-1, the V gene TRBV21-1; the table's TRBD2 call for D was not verified on the DNA. TRBV21-1 is designated a pseudogene. The source of this sequence is a man aged 25 to 40 in good health. The CDR3 reads CASSKCASGGNNEQFF. The CDR3 coding sequence is TGTGCCAGCAGCAAATGTGCTAGCGGGGGGAATAATGAGCAGTTCTTC.